This T cell receptor beta chain was found in a study of CD8 T cells in ankylosing spondylitis. TCRdb processed the 5' RACE reads anew with MiXCR; each CDR3 protein has one entry. The sample lists under 150,000 distinct CDR3 sequences; approximately 9.2% were seen once. The CDR3 totals 14 residues. Trimming pared 8 bases from V and 3 bases from J, leaving 17 bases between. Germline V gene data show CDR1 as MNHNS and CDR2 as SASEGT. The table lists this clonotype with many counts. Sequenced: synovial fluid, either unsorted or a sorted T cell fraction (not recorded which). The source is a male donor with ankylosing spondylitis. This chain connects TRBV6-1 to TRBJ2-7, with D perhaps TRBD1 or TRBD2 (5 bases each). The CDR3 protein is CASFQLGRHYEQYF. CDR3 DNA sequence: TGTGCCAGCTTCCAGCTGGGACGGCACTACGAGCAGTACTTC.